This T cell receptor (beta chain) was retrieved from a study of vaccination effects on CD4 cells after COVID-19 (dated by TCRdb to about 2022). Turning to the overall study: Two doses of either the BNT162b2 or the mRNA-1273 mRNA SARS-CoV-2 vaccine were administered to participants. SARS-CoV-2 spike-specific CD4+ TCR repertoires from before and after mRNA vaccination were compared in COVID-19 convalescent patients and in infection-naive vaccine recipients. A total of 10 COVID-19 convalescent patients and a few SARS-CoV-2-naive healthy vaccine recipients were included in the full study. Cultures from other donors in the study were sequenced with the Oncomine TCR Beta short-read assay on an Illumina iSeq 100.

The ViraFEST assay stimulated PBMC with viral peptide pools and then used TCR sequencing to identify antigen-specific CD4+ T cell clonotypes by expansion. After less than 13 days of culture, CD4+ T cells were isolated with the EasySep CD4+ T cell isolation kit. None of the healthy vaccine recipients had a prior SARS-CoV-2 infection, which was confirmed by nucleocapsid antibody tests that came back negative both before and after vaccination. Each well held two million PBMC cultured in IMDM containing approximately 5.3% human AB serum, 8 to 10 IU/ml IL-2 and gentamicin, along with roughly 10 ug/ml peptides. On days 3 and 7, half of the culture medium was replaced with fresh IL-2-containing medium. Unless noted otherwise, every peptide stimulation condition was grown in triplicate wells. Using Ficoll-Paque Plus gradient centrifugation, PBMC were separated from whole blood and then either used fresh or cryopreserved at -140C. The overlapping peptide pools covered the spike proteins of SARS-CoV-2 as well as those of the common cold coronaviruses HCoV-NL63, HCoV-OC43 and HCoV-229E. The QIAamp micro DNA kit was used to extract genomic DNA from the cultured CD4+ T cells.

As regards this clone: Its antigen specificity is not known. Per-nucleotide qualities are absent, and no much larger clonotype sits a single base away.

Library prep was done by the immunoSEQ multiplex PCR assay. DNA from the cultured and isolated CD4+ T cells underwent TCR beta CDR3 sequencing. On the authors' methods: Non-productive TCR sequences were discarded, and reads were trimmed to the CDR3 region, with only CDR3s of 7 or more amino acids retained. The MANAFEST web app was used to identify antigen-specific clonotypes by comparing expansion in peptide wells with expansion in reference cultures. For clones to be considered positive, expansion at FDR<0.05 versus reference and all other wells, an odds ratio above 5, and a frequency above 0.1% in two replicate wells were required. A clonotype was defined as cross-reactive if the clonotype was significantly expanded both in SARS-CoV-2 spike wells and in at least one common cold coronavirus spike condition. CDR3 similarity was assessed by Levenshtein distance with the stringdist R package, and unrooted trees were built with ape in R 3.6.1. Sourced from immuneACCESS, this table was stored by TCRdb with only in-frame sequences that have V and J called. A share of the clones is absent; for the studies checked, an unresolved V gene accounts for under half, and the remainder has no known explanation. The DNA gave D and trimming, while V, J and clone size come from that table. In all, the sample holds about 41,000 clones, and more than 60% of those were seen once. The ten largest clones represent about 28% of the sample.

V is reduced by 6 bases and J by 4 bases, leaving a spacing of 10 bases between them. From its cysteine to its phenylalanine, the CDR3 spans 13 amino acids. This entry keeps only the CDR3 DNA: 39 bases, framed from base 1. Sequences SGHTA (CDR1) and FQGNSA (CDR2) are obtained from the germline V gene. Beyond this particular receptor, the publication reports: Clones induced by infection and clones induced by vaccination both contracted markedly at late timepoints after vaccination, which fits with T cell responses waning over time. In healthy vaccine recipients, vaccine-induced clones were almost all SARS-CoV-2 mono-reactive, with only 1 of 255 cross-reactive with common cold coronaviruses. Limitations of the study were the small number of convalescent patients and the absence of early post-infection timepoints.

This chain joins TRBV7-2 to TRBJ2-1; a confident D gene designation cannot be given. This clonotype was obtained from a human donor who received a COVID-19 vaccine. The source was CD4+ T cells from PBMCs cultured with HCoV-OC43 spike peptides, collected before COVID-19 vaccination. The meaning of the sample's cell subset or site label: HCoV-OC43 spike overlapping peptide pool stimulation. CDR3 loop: CASRLAYYNEQFF. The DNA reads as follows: TGTGCCAGCAGACTTGCTTATTACAATGAGCAGTTCTTC.